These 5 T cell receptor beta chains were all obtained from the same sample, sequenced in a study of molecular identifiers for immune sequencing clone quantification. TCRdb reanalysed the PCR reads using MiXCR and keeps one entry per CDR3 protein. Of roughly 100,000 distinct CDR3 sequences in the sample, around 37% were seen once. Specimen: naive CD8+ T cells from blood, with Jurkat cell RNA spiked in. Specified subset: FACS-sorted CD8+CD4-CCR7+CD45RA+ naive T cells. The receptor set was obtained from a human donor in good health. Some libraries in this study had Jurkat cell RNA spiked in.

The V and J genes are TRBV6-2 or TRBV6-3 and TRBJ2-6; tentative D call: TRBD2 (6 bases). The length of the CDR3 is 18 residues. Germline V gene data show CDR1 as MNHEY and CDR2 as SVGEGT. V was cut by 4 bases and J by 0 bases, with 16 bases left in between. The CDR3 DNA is TGTGCCAGCAGTTCATGGGGGGTCACAGGCTCTGGGGCCAACGTCCTGACTTTC. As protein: CASSSWGVTGSGANVLTF.

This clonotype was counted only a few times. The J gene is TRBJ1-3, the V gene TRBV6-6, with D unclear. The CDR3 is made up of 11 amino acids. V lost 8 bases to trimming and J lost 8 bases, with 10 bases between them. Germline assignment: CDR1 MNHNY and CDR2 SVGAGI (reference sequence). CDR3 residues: CASGGLYTIYF. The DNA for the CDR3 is TGTGCCAGCGGTGGCTTATACACCATATATTTT.

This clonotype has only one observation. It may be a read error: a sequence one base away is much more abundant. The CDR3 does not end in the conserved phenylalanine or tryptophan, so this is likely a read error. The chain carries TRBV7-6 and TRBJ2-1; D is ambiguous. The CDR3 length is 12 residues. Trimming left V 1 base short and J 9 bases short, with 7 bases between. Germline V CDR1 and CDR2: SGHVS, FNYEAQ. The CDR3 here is CASSLGNGEQFL. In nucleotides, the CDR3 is TGTGCCAGCAGCTTAGGTAACGGTGAGCAGTTCCTC.

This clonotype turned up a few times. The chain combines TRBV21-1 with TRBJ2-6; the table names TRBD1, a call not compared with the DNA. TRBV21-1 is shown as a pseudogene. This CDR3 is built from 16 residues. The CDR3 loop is CASSNGRDLWANVLTF. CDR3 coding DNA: TGTGCCAGCAGCAATGGCCGGGATCTTTGGGCCAACGTCCTGACTTTC.

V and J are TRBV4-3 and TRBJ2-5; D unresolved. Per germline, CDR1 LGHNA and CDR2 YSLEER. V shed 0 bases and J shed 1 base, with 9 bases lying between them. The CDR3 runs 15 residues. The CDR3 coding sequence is TGCGCCAGCAGCCAAGATTATTCAGCCCAAGAGACCCAGTACTTC. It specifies CASSQDYSAQETQYF.